There are a few counts of the clone carrying this T cell receptor beta chain. Its antigen is as yet unknown. Extraction also yielded germline DNA, while blood RNA was obtained from unsorted whole blood. This record belongs to a study of tumor-infiltrating lymphocytes in primary liver carcinoma. On the study more broadly: Surgical resection served as treatment for the primary liver carcinoma of these patients. Aged between 30 and 69 years, the patients were men and women.

Germline V lookup: CDR1 MDHEN, CDR2 SYDVKM. V was pared by 6 bases and J by 5 bases, with 10 bases of the junction left unmatched. This CDR3 comprises 15 residues. General study points: Blood had a significantly lower top-250-clone fraction than tumors did (p = 0.039). Pairs comparing tumor with adjacent tissue or blood overlapped less than pairs drawn from tumor regions.

A constant-region primer served to make TCR beta cDNA from roughly 500 ng total RNA. Slightly modified ARM-PCR, run as three nested multiplex PCR rounds, produced the TCR beta libraries. TRBV1-TRBV30 forward and Cbeta reverse primers drove the first two approximately 10-cycle rounds. TCRdb processed the multiplex PCR reads anew with MiXCR; each CDR3 protein has one entry. The sample yields about 310,000 distinct CDR3 sequences, 55% to 65% seen once. This chain links TRBV28 with TRBJ2-7; TRBD2 matches at 10 bases. The material sequenced was peripheral blood. The receptor's source is a man in his forties or fifties with primary liver carcinoma and hepatitis B virus infection. CDR3 in DNA: TGTGCCAGCAGCCCACCTAGCGGGAGTGTCCACGAGCAGTACTTC. Residues: CASSPPSGSVHEQYF.